Listed here are 24 T cell receptor beta chains from one sample, sequenced in a study of blood T cells in healthy people across ages. The second PCR ran about 6 to 12 cycles with a sample-barcoded 5' primer and J-beta primers. TCRdb processed the 5' RACE reads anew with MiXCR; each CDR3 protein has one entry. The table shows 780,000 or so distinct CDR3 sequences, with approximately 60% occurring only once. Sequenced material: blood. Receptors were obtained from a man aged 35 to 55 in good health.

This clonotype showed up just a few times. The chain employs TRBV27 and TRBJ2-5; TRBD1 matches at 10 bases. There are 16 residues in the CDR3. In germline, CDR1 is MNHEY, CDR2 SMNVEV (reference sequence). V was pared by 4 bases and J by 5 bases, with 10 bases of the junction left unmatched. The CDR3 here is CASSSPRQGARETQYF. Here the CDR3 DNA reads TGTGCCAGCAGTTCACCTCGACAGGGGGCGCGGGAGACCCAGTACTTC.

This rearrangement joins TRBV6-1 to TRBJ2-3; TRBD1 matches 10 bases. Germline values: CDR1 MNHNS, CDR2 SASEGT. V was pared by 4 bases and J by 2 bases, with 12 bases of the junction left unmatched. The CDR3 has 18 residues. CDR3: CASSVGQGILPATDTQYF. The CDR3, as DNA: TGTGCCAGCAGTGTGGGACAGGGGATTTTGCCTGCCACAGATACGCAGTATTTT.

The chain is built from TRBV4-3 and TRBJ2-1, with TRBD2 identical over 8 bases. Trimming at V came to 5 bases and at J to 1 base, leaving 13 bases not matched to a gene. This CDR3 has 18 amino acids. The germline V gene encodes CDR1 LGHNA and CDR2 YSLEER. CDR3 DNA sequence: TGCGCCAGCAGCGGACTCGGGGACGGGAGGGGGTCCTACAATGAGCAGTTCTTC. The encoded protein is CASSGLGDGRGSYNEQFF.

V is TRBV5-1 and J is TRBJ2-3; 7 bases are a match to TRBD2. This CDR3 is built from 15 residues. V was clipped by 4 bases and J by 0 bases; unmatched bases: 5. From germline, CDR1 is SGHRS and CDR2 YFSETQ. This CDR3 is CASSPSGSSTDTQYF. Written as DNA, the CDR3 is TGCGCCAGCAGCCCTAGCGGATCTAGCACAGATACGCAGTATTTT.

This clonotype has more than one count but fewer than ten. The rearrangement joins TRBV6-1 to TRBJ2-5, with D possibly matching TRBD1 (6 bases). The end of the DNA fits TRBJ2-7 better, so the J call may be wrong. The CDR3 runs 15 residues. From germline, CDR1 is MNHNS and CDR2 SASEGT. CDR3 in amino acids: CASSALQGLLSEQYF. The CDR3 region has the DNA TGTGCCAGCAGTGCCCTTCAGGGGTTACTCTCCGAGCAGTACTTC.

This clonotype was recorded a few times. V gene TRBV7-6 combines with J gene TRBJ2-7, with D possibly matching TRBD1 (5 bases). Trimming pared 1 base from V and 2 bases from J, leaving 12 bases between. The germline V gene encodes CDR1 SGHVS and CDR2 FNYEAQ. The CDR3 runs to 15 residues. The CDR3 DNA reads TGTGCCAGCAGCTTAGATGTGACAGTCCCCTACGAGCAGTACTTC. This gives the protein CASSLDVTVPYEQYF.

This clonotype has more than one count but fewer than ten. The chain is built from TRBV5-5 and TRBJ2-5, with no clear D. The ends were cut back, 0 bases at V and 2 bases at J, with 8 bases in the middle. This CDR3 has 14 amino acids. Germline-derived CDR1 and CDR2 are SGHKS and YYEKEE (reference sequence). The DNA for the CDR3 is TGTGCCAGCAGCTTGGTCCCAGTGCAAGAGACCCAGTACTTC. Residues: CASSLVPVQETQYF.

The genes are TRBV7-2 and TRBJ1-2; 7 bases are shared with TRBD1. The CDR3 runs to 14 residues. The J segment lost 8 bases and the V segment lost 5 bases, leaving 11 bases of the junction unmatched. Germline assignment: CDR1 SGHTA and CDR2 FQGNSA. The chain's CDR3 is CASSLDRDVGGYTF. In DNA form, the CDR3 reads TGTGCCAGCAGCCTTGACAGGGACGTAGGAGGCTACACCTTC.

The V call is TRBV7-2, the J call TRBJ2-7; D is uncertain. V was clipped by 3 bases and J by 3 bases, with 6 bases between them. The germline V gene encodes CDR1 SGHTA and CDR2 FQGNSA. CDR3 length: 12 residues. CDR3 sequence reads: CASSFNYYEQYF. The DNA of the CDR3 is TGTGCCAGCAGCTTTAACTACTACGAGCAGTACTTC.

The rearrangement links TRBV29-1 to TRBJ1-4; D remains ambiguous. The CDR3 has 14 amino acids. V shed 4 bases and J shed 4 bases, with 13 bases lying between them. CDR1 is SQVTM and CDR2 is ANQGSEA in the germline V gene. The CDR3 region is CSVVLGTSNEKLFF. The CDR3 bases are TGCAGCGTTGTTTTGGGAACAAGTAATGAAAAACTGTTTTTT.

This rearrangement joins TRBV5-1 to TRBJ1-6, with no clear D. The CDR3 covers 14 residues. V gave up 5 bases and J gave up 6 bases, with 12 bases separating them. Germline V lookup: CDR1 SGHRS, CDR2 YFSETQ. The CDR3 protein is CASREGRSNSPLHF. The CDR3 region has the DNA TGCGCCAGCAGGGAGGGCCGGTCTAATTCACCCCTCCACTTT.

In its sample, this clonotype was seen a few times. V usage is TRBV5-1 and J usage is TRBJ2-1, with TRBD2 as a possible D gene (6 bases). CDR1 and CDR2 from the germline V gene are SGHRS and YFSETQ. The CDR3 has 15 amino acids. V lost 0 bases and J lost 3, with 10 bases in between. CDR3 DNA: TGCGCCAGCAGCTTGGCGTTTAGCGGCTACAATGAGCAGTTCTTC. This gives the protein CASSLAFSGYNEQFF.

The chain employs TRBV28 and TRBJ2-1, with a tentative D call TRBD2 (6 bases). Germline V gives CDR1 MDHEN, CDR2 SYDVKM. V was shortened by 3 bases and J by 6 bases, with 12 bases between the two germline ends. The CDR3 is 14 amino acids. The CDR3 sequence is CASSLVGGFNEQFF. CDR3 nucleotide sequence: TGTGCCAGCAGTTTGGTGGGAGGTTTCAATGAGCAGTTCTTC.

The gene calls are TRBV9 and TRBJ2-5; the match to TRBD1 covers 11 bases. Germline V gene lookup returns CDR1 SGDLS and CDR2 YYNGEE. V lost 4 bases to trimming and J lost 7 bases; unmatched junction nucleotides: 15. The CDR3 runs 17 residues. CDR3 region: CASSQDGTGGTGGTQYF. CDR3 bases: TGTGCCAGCAGCCAAGACGGGACAGGGGGGACTGGTGGGACCCAGTACTTC.

The J gene is TRBJ2-5, the V gene TRBV28; D is uncertain. The end of the DNA is better explained by TRBJ2-7, so the J call may be wrong. CDR1 and CDR2 (germline): MDHEN, SYDVKM. The CDR3 consists of 13 residues. CDR3: CASSPIRSYEQYF. For the CDR3, the DNA is TGTGCCAGCAGCCCTATTCGCAGCTACGAGCAGTACTTC.

With respect to this clonotype: At one end, the junction sequence differs from germline, possibly due to a read error. The chain joins TRBV24-1 to TRBJ2-1; TRBD2 aligns across 11 bases. CDR3 length: 17 amino acids. The germline gives CDR1 KGHDR, CDR2 SFDVKD. In nucleotides, the CDR3 is TGTGCCACCAGTGATCCTAGCGGGGGGAGCTCCTACAATGGGCAGTTCTTC. It codes for CATSDPSGGSSYNGQFF.

J is TRBJ1-5 and V is TRBV7-2; 7 positions agree with TRBD1. V gave up 2 bases and J gave up 6 bases; unmatched junction bases: 10. Germline-derived CDR1 and CDR2 are SGHTA and FQGNSA. This CDR3 is built from 16 residues. The CDR3 here is CASSLSRGPLAQPQHF. The CDR3 DNA reads as TGTGCCAGCAGCTTAAGTAGGGGGCCCCTCGCTCAGCCCCAGCATTTT.

This clonotype turned up a few times. This chain uses TRBV18 with TRBJ2-3; unclear D gene. The CDR3 is made up of 16 amino acids. V was trimmed by 1 base and J by 2 bases, leaving 13 bases between them. The germline V gene has CDR1 KGHSH and CDR2 LQKENI. The CDR3 is CASSPLSVHVTDTQYF. DNA of the CDR3: TGTGCCAGCTCACCACTGAGCGTGCATGTCACAGATACGCAGTATTTT.

V gene TRBV27 combines with J gene TRBJ1-5, with D maybe TRBD1 (5 bases). Germline loops: CDR1 MNHEY, CDR2 SMNVEV (reference sequence). Trimming took 1 base from V and 5 from J, leaving 12 bases between them. The CDR3 runs 15 residues. CDR3 sequence: CASSLWGGMDQPQHF. The CDR3 bases are TGTGCCAGCAGTTTATGGGGGGGGATGGATCAGCCCCAGCATTTT.

This clonotype was observed a handful of times. The chain combines TRBV10-3 with TRBJ1-2, with TRBD1 as a possible D gene (6 bases). Between the trimmed V and J ends, which lost 4 bases and 4 bases, there was a span of 7 bases. The CDR3 length is 12 residues. Germline CDR1 is ENHRY and CDR2 is SYGVKD. CDR3 DNA: TGTGCCATCAGTGGGACAGCCTATGGCTACACCTTC. As protein: CAISGTAYGYTF.

CDR3 nucleotide sequence: TGTGCCAGCAGCCTTAGGGGGGCTAGCGGCCTCCCAGATACGCAGTATTTT. It codes for CASSLRGASGLPDTQYF. The genes are TRBV7-2 and TRBJ2-3, with D maybe TRBD2 (7 bases). The CDR3 totals 17 residues. With 5 bases removed from V and 4 bases from J, the gap between germline ends came to 22 bases. Looked up from germline, CDR1 is SGHTA and CDR2 is FQGNSA.

This chain uses TRBV6-5 with TRBJ2-7, with 9 positions matching TRBD1. This CDR3 contains 14 residues. CDR1 MNHEY and CDR2 SVGAGI come from the germline V gene. After removal of 4 bases from V and 0 bases from J, the junction contained 1 base not matched to a gene. CDR3 nucleotide sequence: TGTGCCAGCAGTTCACAGGGGGCCTCCTACGAGCAGTACTTC. Translating it yields CASSSQGASYEQYF.

The V and J genes are TRBV25-1 and TRBJ2-1, with 8 bases that match TRBD2. Unmatched junction bases numbered 15, after V lost 3 bases and J lost 2 bases. The CDR3 is 19 residues long. Germline CDR1 is MGHDK and CDR2 is SYGVNS. Here the CDR3 DNA reads TGTGCCAGCAGTGACGCCCTGCGACTCGGCGGGAGGACCTACAATGAGCAGTTCTTC. Amino acid sequence: CASSDALRLGGRTYNEQFF.

The V gene is TRBV5-1, the J gene TRBJ2-1; 9 nucleotides align to TRBD2. Germline CDR1 and CDR2: SGHRS and YFSETQ. Trimming cost V 5 bases and J 4 bases; bases outside gene matches: 7. The length of the CDR3 is 15 residues. CDR3 coding DNA: TGCGCCAGCAGTAATGCGGGAGGGGGGTACAATGAGCAGTTCTTC. Its protein product is CASSNAGGGYNEQFF.